This T cell receptor beta chain was captured in a study of chemoradiotherapy in HPV16-positive cancers. The table came from immunoSEQ multiplex PCR; TCRdb's copy has only in-frame clones and leaves some out. The sample comprises over a thousand clones, more than 75% of which are singletons, and 6.5% to 8.5% rests with the top ten. Samples were taken several times over chemoradiotherapy. CDR1 SGHRS and CDR2 YFSETQ come from the germline V gene. V lost 0 bases to trimming and J lost 5 bases, with 19 bases between them. CDR3 length: 17 amino acids. This sequence was found in a human donor with HPV-associated anogenital cancer. Here the sequenced sample was tumor tissue, taken from a patient who underwent chemoradiotherapy. This chain joins TRBV5-1 and TRBJ2-3, with D tentatively TRBD1 or TRBD2 (6 bases each). This chain's CDR3 is CASSLAYMGGGEDTQYF. CDR3 nucleotides: TGCGCCAGCAGCTTGGCGTATATGGGGGGCGGGGAAGATACGCAGTATTTT. The whole variable domain, remainder taken from reference TRBV5-1 and TRBJ2-3, is KAGVTQTPRYLIKTRGQQVTLSCSPISGHRSVSWYQQTPGQGLQFLFEYFSETQRNKGNFPGRFSGRQFSNSRSEMNVSTLELGDSALYLCASSLAYMGGGEDTQYFGPGTRLTVL.